The source of this T cell receptor beta chain is a study of technical replicates of blood from a few donors (dated by TCRdb to about 2017). As to this clone: No antigen is known for it. Nothing much larger sits one base from this clone, and base qualities are not available.

From the cysteine through the phenylalanine, the CDR3 covers 14 amino acids. The kept DNA is CDR3 alone, 42 bases in frame from the first base. The germline V end is reduced by 5 bases and the J end by 0 bases; junction bases left unmatched: 3. The germline V gene (reference sequence) supplies CDR1 SEHNR and CDR2 FQNEAQ. Library preparation employed the immunoSEQ multiplex PCR assay. TCRdb mirrors the immuneACCESS table, restricted to in-frame sequences. Some clones are absent from its copies; in checked studies, under half trace to an unresolved V gene, and the reason for the others is unknown. Recorded for this sample are about 14,000 clones; 85% to 95% of them occurred a single time. The ten top clones hold around 7.4% of the sample.

The specimen sequenced was PBMCs. The chain uses TRBV7-9 and TRBJ1-1; TRBD1 fits 7 bases in the junction. This clonotype originated in a human donor in good health. The CDR3 region reads CASSRDSLNTEAFF. In nucleotides, the sequence is TGTGCCAGCAGCCGGGACAGCCTGAACACTGAAGCTTTCTTT.